Many counts were recorded for the clone carrying this T cell receptor (beta chain). MiXCR, run by TCRdb on the 5' RACE reads, gives a single entry per CDR3 protein. The data contain about 160,000 distinct CDR3 sequences, under 4.5% of them seen just once; the ten biggest clones take up about 7.8%. These data come from a study of identical twins. V trimming: 6 bases; J trimming: 2 bases; junction bases outside the gene matches: 10. CDR1 and CDR2 (germline): SQVTM, ANQGSEA. The CDR3 is 15 amino acids. This TCR was sampled from a man aged 18 to 29 in good health. The chain combines TRBV29-1 with TRBJ1-2; 9 bases are shared with TRBD1. Sequenced material: memory T cells sorted from blood. Here the CDR3 DNA reads TGCAGCGTAGGACCTCGGACAGGGGAGAACTATGGCTACACCTTC. The encoded protein is CSVGPRTGENYGYTF.